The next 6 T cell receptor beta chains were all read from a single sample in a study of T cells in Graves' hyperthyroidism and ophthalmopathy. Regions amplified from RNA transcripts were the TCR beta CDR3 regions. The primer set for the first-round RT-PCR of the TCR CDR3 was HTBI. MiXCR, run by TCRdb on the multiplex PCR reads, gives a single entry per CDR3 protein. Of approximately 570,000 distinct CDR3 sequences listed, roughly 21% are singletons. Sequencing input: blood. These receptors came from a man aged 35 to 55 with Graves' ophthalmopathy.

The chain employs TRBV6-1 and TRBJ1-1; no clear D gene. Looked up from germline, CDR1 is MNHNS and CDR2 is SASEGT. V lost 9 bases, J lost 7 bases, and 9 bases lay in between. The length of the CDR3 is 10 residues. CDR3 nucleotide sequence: TGTGCCAGTAGCTGGGGTGAAGCTTTCTTT. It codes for CASSWGEAFF.

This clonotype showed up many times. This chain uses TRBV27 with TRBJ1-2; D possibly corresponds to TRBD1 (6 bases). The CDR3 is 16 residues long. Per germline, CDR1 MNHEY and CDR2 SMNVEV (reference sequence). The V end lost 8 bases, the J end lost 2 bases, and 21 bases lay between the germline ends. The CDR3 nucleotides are TGTGCCAGCTACCCGACAGGAGAGATCGTAAACTATGGCTACACCTTC. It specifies CASYPTGEIVNYGYTF.

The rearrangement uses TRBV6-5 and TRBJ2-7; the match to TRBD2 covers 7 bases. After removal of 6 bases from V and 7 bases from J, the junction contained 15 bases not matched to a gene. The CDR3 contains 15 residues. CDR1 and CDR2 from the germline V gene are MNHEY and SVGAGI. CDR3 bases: TGTGCCAGCAGCGAGGACTGGCGGGAGTCGAGAGAGCAGTACTTC. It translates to CASSEDWRESREQYF.

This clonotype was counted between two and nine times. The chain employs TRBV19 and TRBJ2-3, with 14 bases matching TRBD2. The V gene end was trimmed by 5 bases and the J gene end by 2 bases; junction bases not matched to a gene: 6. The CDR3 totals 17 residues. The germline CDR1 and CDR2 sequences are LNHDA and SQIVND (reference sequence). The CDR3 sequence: CASSPRTSGRITDTQYF. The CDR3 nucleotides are TGTGCCAGTAGTCCCCGGACTAGCGGGAGGATCACAGATACGCAGTATTTT.

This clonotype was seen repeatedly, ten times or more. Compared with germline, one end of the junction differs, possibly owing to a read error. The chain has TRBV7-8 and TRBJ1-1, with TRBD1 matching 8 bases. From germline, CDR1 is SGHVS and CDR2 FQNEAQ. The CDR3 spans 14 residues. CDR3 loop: CASSFWTGNAEAFF. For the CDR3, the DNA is TGTGCCAGCAGCTTCTGGACAGGGAACGCTGAAGCTTTCTTT.

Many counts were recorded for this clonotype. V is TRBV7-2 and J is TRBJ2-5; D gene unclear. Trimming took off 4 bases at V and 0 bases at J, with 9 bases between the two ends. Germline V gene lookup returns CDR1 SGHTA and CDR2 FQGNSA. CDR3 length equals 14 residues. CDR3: CASSSASYQETQYF. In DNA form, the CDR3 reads TGTGCCAGCAGCTCGGCTTCGTACCAAGAGACCCAGTACTTC.